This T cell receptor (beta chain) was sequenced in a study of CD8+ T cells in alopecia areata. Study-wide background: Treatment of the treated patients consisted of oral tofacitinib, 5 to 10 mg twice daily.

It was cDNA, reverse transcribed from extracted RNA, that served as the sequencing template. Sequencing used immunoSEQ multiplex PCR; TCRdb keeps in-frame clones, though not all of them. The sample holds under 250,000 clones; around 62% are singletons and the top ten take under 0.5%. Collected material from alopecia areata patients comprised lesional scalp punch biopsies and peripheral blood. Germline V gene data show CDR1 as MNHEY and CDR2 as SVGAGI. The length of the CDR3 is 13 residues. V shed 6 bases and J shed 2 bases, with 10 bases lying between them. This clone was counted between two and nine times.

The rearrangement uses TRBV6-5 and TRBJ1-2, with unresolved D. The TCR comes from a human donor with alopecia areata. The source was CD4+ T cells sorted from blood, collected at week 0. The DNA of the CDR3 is TGTGCCAGCAGACGCACAGAAAACTATGGCTACACCTTC. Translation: CASRRTENYGYTF.